One TCR beta chain is described in this entry. This sample is part of a study of blood T cell repertoires in COVID-19. The overall study: The United States, Italy and Spain supplied acute and convalescent COVID-19 samples. Nucleic acid was either cDNA or gDNA, and it came from T cells, B-cell-depleted T cells, or PBMCs.

Method: immunoSEQ multiplex PCR; TCRdb's copy keeps in-frame clones and lacks some. The sample contains a few hundred thousand clones, more than 70% of which appear only once. Source material: peripheral blood. The receptor was isolated from a woman aged 25-40 years who had recovered from COVID-19.

The CDR3: CASRQDRPYNYGYTF. In DNA, the CDR3 is TGTGCCAGCAGACAGGACAGACCATATAACTATGGCTACACCTTC. The J gene is TRBJ1-2, the V gene TRBV3-1 (or the pseudogene TRBV3-2); a possible D gene is TRBD1 (6 bases). The germline CDR1 and CDR2 sequences are LGHDT and YNNKEL (reference sequence). The CDR3 extends over 15 amino acids. V was pared by 6 bases and J by 1 base, with 15 bases between.